The 26 T cell receptor beta chains below were found in one sample sequenced in a study of T cells after yellow fever vaccination. TCRdb redid the calling of the 5' RACE reads with MiXCR, one entry per CDR3 protein. This table holds over 110,000 distinct CDR3 sequences, 7% to 9% found once. Sample: CD4+ T cells sorted from PBMCs, taken 5 days after the yellow fever booster vaccination. These receptors all stem from a man under 40 who received the YFV17D yellow fever vaccine.

This clonotype has ten or more counts. The genes are TRBV6-1 and TRBJ2-1; D may be TRBD2 (6 bases). The germline V gene has CDR1 MNHNS and CDR2 SASEGT. The CDR3 covers 16 residues. The ends were cut back, 0 bases at V and 0 bases at J, with 9 bases in the middle. CDR3 sequence: CASSEAGGSSYNEQFF. CDR3 DNA: TGTGCCAGCAGTGAAGCGGGAGGAAGCTCCTACAATGAGCAGTTCTTC.

This clonotype was found many times. V usage is TRBV12-3 or TRBV12-4 and J usage is TRBJ2-3; 12 positions match TRBD2. This CDR3 is 17 amino acids long. After removal of 5 bases from V and 0 bases from J, the junction contained 6 bases not matched to a gene. The CDR3 DNA reads TGTGCCAGCAGTCCCGGACTAGCGGGGTCTAGCACAGATACGCAGTATTTT. Residues: CASSPGLAGSSTDTQYF.

At least ten counts were recorded for this clonotype. This chain uses TRBV20-1 with TRBJ2-7, with 8 bases fitting TRBD2. Germline CDR1 DFQATT, CDR2 SNEGSKA (reference sequence). The CDR3 extends over 14 amino acids. V trimming: 0 bases; J trimming: 2 bases; junction bases outside the gene matches: 3. The CDR3 loop is CSARDPAGAYEQYF. The CDR3 DNA sequence: TGCAGTGCTAGAGATCCAGCGGGGGCCTACGAGCAGTACTTC.

The gene calls are TRBV7-5 and TRBJ1-2; the table's D call, TRBD1, was not checked against the DNA. TRBV7-5 is reported as a pseudogene. The CDR3 has 13 amino acids. The CDR3 region has the DNA TGTATCTCTGGGGGGCGGATTTGGTATGGCTACACCTTC. Its translation: CISGGRIWYGYTF.

This clonotype has ten or more counts. The V call is TRBV7-2, the J call TRBJ2-2; 8 bases match TRBD1. The CDR3 consists of 17 residues. CDR1 SGHTA and CDR2 FQGNSA come from the germline V gene. J gave up 7 bases and V 8 bases, and 18 bases lay outside the gene matches. The CDR3 sequence: CASGYGVGQGFGGELFF. The CDR3 region has the DNA TGTGCCAGCGGCTACGGGGTAGGACAGGGATTCGGCGGGGAGCTGTTTTTT.

CDR3 nucleotide sequence: TGTGCCTGGAACACAGGGGTCTACGAGCAGTACTTC. The encoded protein is CAWNTGVYEQYF. V gene TRBV30 combines with J gene TRBJ2-7, with 7 positions matching TRBD1. Trimming removed 4 bases from V and 3 bases from J; junction bases left unmatched: 3. This CDR3 spans 12 amino acids. CDR1 and CDR2 (germline): GTSNPN, SVGIG (reference sequence).

A remark on this clonotype: A much larger clonotype is one base distant, so this may be a read error. The chain combines TRBV20-1 with TRBJ2-3; possible D gene TRBD2, 6 bases. Germline V gene lookup returns CDR1 DFQATT and CDR2 SNEGSKA (reference sequence). This CDR3 contains 14 residues. V gave up 5 bases and J gave up 9 bases, with 21 bases separating them. The CDR3 nucleotides are TGCAGTGCTTATCGCGGGGTTCAAGGTCGGACGCAGTATTTT. Residues: CSAYRGVQGRTQYF.

Comment on this clonotype: This may be a read error, as it is one base from a much larger clone. The chain uses TRBV5-1 and TRBJ2-4; 8 bases fit TRBD2. The length of the CDR3 is 14 residues. Germline CDR1 reads SGHRS; CDR2 reads YFSETQ. The CDR3 reads CASSAGGARNIQYF. The DNA of the CDR3 is TGCGCCAGCAGCGCGGGGGGTGCCAGAAACATTCAGTACTTC.

This clonotype was counted ten times or more. The chain has TRBV20-1 and TRBJ1-2, with unresolved D. Germline values: CDR1 DFQATT, CDR2 SNEGSKA (reference sequence). This CDR3 spans 12 amino acids. The V gene lost 0 bases and the J gene lost 4 bases, with 6 bases spanning the gap. The CDR3 loop reads CSAREAAYGYTF. The CDR3 DNA reads TGCAGTGCTAGAGAGGCGGCCTATGGCTACACCTTC.

This clonotype showed up many times. This sequence joins TRBV15 and TRBJ1-4, with 8 bases identical to TRBD1. V lost 2 bases and J lost 7; bases outside the gene matches: 9. This CDR3 is 16 amino acids long. Germline assignment: CDR1 LNHNV and CDR2 YYDKDF (reference sequence). The CDR3 nucleotides read TGTGCCACCAGCAGAAACGCCCTGACAGGGGCTGAAAAACTGTTTTTT. Amino acid sequence: CATSRNALTGAEKLFF.

This clonotype was seen a few times. This sequence joins TRBV19 and TRBJ1-2; tentative D call: TRBD1 (5 bases). The CDR3 consists of 14 residues. The germline V gene encodes CDR1 LNHDA and CDR2 SQIVND (reference sequence). Trimming took 11 bases from V and 4 from J, leaving 20 bases between them. The CDR3 loop reads CAGSRDGEFYGYTF. CDR3 DNA sequence: TGTGCCGGATCAAGGGACGGCGAGTTCTATGGCTACACCTTC.

This CDR3 is CSAERIIGTETQEAFF. As DNA, the CDR3 is TGCAGTGCCGAAAGGATAATCGGGACAGAAACACAAGAAGCTTTCTTT. The genes are TRBV20-1 and TRBJ1-1, with 7 nucleotides matching TRBD1. Losses at the gene ends were 6 bases for V and 8 bases for J; bases not matched to a gene: 21. The CDR3 totals 16 residues. CDR1 and CDR2 (germline): DFQATT, SNEGSKA (reference sequence).

In this sample, this clonotype turned up a few times. This sequence joins TRBV24-1 and TRBJ2-1; D may be TRBD2 (6 bases). The V and J ends lost 1 base and 8 bases respectively, with 8 bases between them. CDR1 is KGHDR and CDR2 is SFDVKD in the germline V gene. The CDR3 is 13 residues long. The CDR3 sequence: CATSDLPGDEQFF. Written as DNA, the CDR3 is TGTGCCACCAGTGATTTACCGGGAGATGAGCAGTTCTTC.

The table lists this clonotype with many counts. J is TRBJ1-5 and V is TRBV5-1; D remains unclear. This CDR3 has 13 residues. Trimming shortened V by 0 bases and J by 1 base, and 2 bases separated the two germline ends. Germline V gene sequence: CDR1 SGHRS, CDR2 YFSETQ. The CDR3 reads CASSLDSNQPQHF. The DNA of the CDR3 is TGCGCCAGCAGCTTGGACAGCAATCAGCCCCAGCATTTT.

This clonotype was counted ten times or more. The rearrangement links TRBV7-9 to TRBJ2-3, with 8 bases fitting TRBD2. The V gene end was trimmed by 5 bases and the J gene end by 7 bases; junction bases not matched to a gene: 14. The CDR3 sequence is 16 residues long. Germline V gene sequence: CDR1 SEHNR, CDR2 FQNEAQ (reference sequence). Here the CDR3 DNA reads TGTGCCAGCAGCCCTCGACCTACAGCGGGAGTACATACGCAGTATTTT. As protein: CASSPRPTAGVHTQYF.

Comment on this clonotype: This could be a read error, since a much larger clone is one nucleotide away. The V call is TRBV29-1, the J call TRBJ2-3, with D maybe TRBD2 (5 bases). The ends were cut back, 7 bases at V and 6 bases at J, with 14 bases in the middle. The germline V gene encodes CDR1 SQVTM and CDR2 ANQGSEA. The CDR3 contains 12 residues. The DNA for the CDR3 is TGCAGCGATCGAAAGGGAGTGGATACGCAGTATTTT. Protein sequence: CSDRKGVDTQYF.

This clonotype was detected many times. This sequence joins TRBV7-8 and TRBJ2-5; D gene ambiguous. V was trimmed by 0 bases and J by 5 bases, leaving 7 bases between them. The CDR3 is 13 amino acids. Germline V gene sequence: CDR1 SGHVS, CDR2 FQNEAQ. In DNA form, the CDR3 reads TGTGCCAGCAGCTTAGCGTCGACGGAGACCCAGTACTTC. Translation: CASSLASTETQYF. The full variable domain, its missing parts supplied by reference TRBV7-8 and TRBJ2-5, is GAGVSQSPRYKVAKRGQDVALRCDPISGHVSLFWYQQALGQGPEFLTYFQNEAQLDKSGLPSDRFFAERPEGSVSTLKIQRTQQEDSAVYLCASSLASTETQYFGPGTRLLVL.

The sample holds a few counts of this clonotype. The V and J genes are TRBV19 and TRBJ1-5; TRBD1 might be the D (6 bases). Germline V lookup: CDR1 LNHDA, CDR2 SQIVND (reference sequence). There are 13 residues in the CDR3. Trimming removed 5 bases at V and 7 bases at J, with 12 bases between. CDR3 sequence: CASSDTGLQPQHF. The DNA for the CDR3 is TGTGCCAGTAGTGACACAGGGTTACAGCCCCAGCATTTT.

The chain carries TRBV28 and TRBJ2-7; TRBD1 aligns across 9 bases. Germline V CDR1 and CDR2: MDHEN, SYDVKM. With 5 bases clipped from V and 4 bases from J, the junction kept 6 bases outside the gene matches. This CDR3 is 14 amino acids long. The CDR3 coding sequence is TGTGCCAGCAGTCGCCGACAGGGGGTTTACGAGCAGTACTTC. Encoded protein: CASSRRQGVYEQYF.

This clonotype was counted at least ten times. The junction does not match germline at one end; this may be a read error. The rearrangement joins TRBV7-7 to TRBJ2-3; D gene unclear. The CDR3 is 15 residues long. Germline CDR1 reads SSHAT; CDR2 reads FNYEAQ (reference sequence). The CDR3 spells CASSPSIVNTDTQYF. Written as DNA, the CDR3 is TGTGCTAGCAGCCCATCCATAGTTAACACAGATACGCAGTATTTT.

This clonotype was seen ten or more times. The chain carries TRBV4-2 and TRBJ1-2; D not certain. Per germline, CDR1 LGHNA and CDR2 YNFKEQ. The length of the CDR3 is 15 residues. V dropped 1 base and J dropped 4 bases, with 13 bases sitting between them. CDR3 in amino acids: CASSQVAGSGYGYTF. CDR3 DNA: TGTGCCAGCAGCCAAGTAGCCGGGTCTGGCTATGGCTACACCTTC.

Ten or more counts support this clonotype. This chain uses TRBV27 with TRBJ2-3; 8 nucleotides match TRBD1. Germline V lookup: CDR1 MNHEY, CDR2 SMNVEV (reference sequence). There are 15 residues in the CDR3. The V and J ends lost 6 bases and 1 base, in that order; junction bases with no gene match: 6. CDR3 DNA sequence: TGTGCCAGCAGGTCAGGGGGCCTTCGCACAGATACGCAGTATTTT. This sequence encodes CASRSGGLRTDTQYF.

This clonotype appeared a few times. The V and J genes are TRBV18 and TRBJ2-2; the D is unclear. The ends were cut back, 2 bases at V and 4 bases at J, with 14 bases in the middle. The germline V gene has CDR1 KGHSH and CDR2 LQKENI. The CDR3 consists of 16 residues. The CDR3, as DNA: TGTGCCAGCTCACCATCGATGAAGAGGAGCACCGGGGAGCTGTTTTTT. Translation gives CASSPSMKRSTGELFF.

In this sample, this clonotype turned up many times. At one of its ends the junction is not consistent with the germline gene, which may arise from a read error. V gene TRBV20-1 combines with J gene TRBJ2-3; tentative D call: TRBD2 (6 bases). The germline V gene has CDR1 DFQATT and CDR2 SNEGSKA (reference sequence). CDR3 length: 14 residues. The CDR3 DNA reads TGCAGTGGTAGACTAGTTTTGGACCGAGATACGCAGTATTTT. It yields the protein CSGRLVLDRDTQYF.

Remarks on this clonotype: This could be a read error, since a much larger clone is one nucleotide away. This chain connects TRBV29-1 to TRBJ2-3, with 11 bases identical to TRBD2. CDR1 and CDR2 from the germline V gene are SQVTM and ANQGSEA. This CDR3 is 19 amino acids long. The J segment lost 2 bases and the V segment lost 5 bases, leaving 18 bases of the junction unmatched. CDR3 nucleotide sequence: TGCAGCGTTCAAGTGTGGGGGGGGTGGACTAGCGGGTACACAGATACGCAGTATTTT. It specifies CSVQVWGGWTSGYTDTQYF.

Ten or more counts support this clonotype. The gene calls are TRBV20-1 and TRBJ2-2, with D possibly being TRBD1 (6 bases). Germline CDR1 DFQATT, CDR2 SNEGSKA (reference sequence). Trimming cost V 1 base and J 5 bases, with 14 bases left between them. This CDR3 has 15 amino acids. The CDR3 sequence: CSARAGTRGTGELFF. CDR3 in DNA: TGCAGTGCTAGAGCCGGGACAAGGGGGACCGGGGAGCTGTTTTTT.